This TCR beta chain came from a study of T cells generated in artificial thymic organoids (dated by TCRdb to 2016 to 2017). Looking at the study overall: TCR alpha and beta CDR3 repertoires of in vitro artificial thymic organoid-derived CD8 single positive T cells were compared with thymic and peripheral blood naive CD8 T cells. The repertoire sequencing data shown were described as representative of three independent experiments.

Non-mobilized peripheral blood was obtained from healthy adult donors. Enrichment of primary CD8+ T cells was done with magnetic beads from the Miltenyi CD8+ T cell Isolation Kit. Prior to RNA extraction, naive CD8 T cells from blood were isolated by FACS sorting as CD3+TCRalphabeta+CD8+CD45RO-CCR7+ cells. For each sample, the RNeasy Micro kit was used to purify total RNA from about 40,000 to 200,000 sorted cells, and RNA quality was checked on an Agilent RNA 6000 Nano chip. Relative to its sample, this clonotype is medium-sized (0.01 to 0.1%). Its binding antigen is unknown. Per-base qualities were not stored, and no clone one base away is much larger. TCRalpha and TCRbeta libraries were amplified in separate semi-nested PCR reactions using Advantage 2 and reverse primers located in the TRAC or TRBC constant regions. First-strand cDNA synthesis used between roughly 3.5 and 550 ng of total RNA. TCR cDNA libraries were generated by 5'-RACE using the SMARTer PCR cDNA Synthesis kit, with a poly-dT primer for first-strand synthesis. The semi-nested reverse primers in the constant regions carried 5-nucleotide sample-specific barcodes, and the PCR products were cleaned up with the Zymo DNA Clean and Concentrator-5 kit. As many as ten barcoded samples were combined into a pool, ligated to Illumina adaptors, and sequenced on an Illumina MiSeq as 2 x 150 bp paired-end reads. In the paper's pipeline: Demultiplexed reads were aligned with BLAT to a custom library of all human TRAV, TRAJ, TRBV, TRBD and TRBJ combinations from IMGT. The best BLAT hits were picked using pslCDnaFilter (-maxAligns=1, -ignoreIntrons), and custom Perl scripts were used to calculate clonotype frequencies. TCRdb's own reprocessing of the public reads used fastp at Q25 and MiXCR and kept productive beta chains. CDR3 protein sequences are deduplicated, and each keeps its most common genes and DNA. These V and J calls derive from TCRdb rather than the authors' analysis. This sample holds around 3,000 distinct CDR3 sequences; 34% were observed only once. The ten largest make up 2% to 2.5% of the sample.

V sheds 5 bases and J sheds 3 bases, leaving 8 bases between their ends. Its CDR3 holds 12 amino acids, cysteine through phenylalanine. CDR3 DNA is the only sequence kept; it has 36 bases, read in frame from the first base. Reading the germline V gene gives CDR1 MGHRA and CDR2 YSYEKL. The full study reports these points: Physiological TCR clonotype diversity, comparable to that of thymic and blood naive CD8 T cells, was observed in organoid-derived CD8 single positive T cells.

The sample comprised naive CD8+ T cells from blood. The sample's cell subset or site, from its label and the paper: CD3+TCRalphabeta+CD8SP T cells; for blood, CD45RO-CCR7+ naive CD8+ T cells. The clonotype comes from a human donor who gave cord blood stem cells for thymic organoid culture, a cardiac surgery patient who gave postnatal thymus, or a blood donor (not recorded which). This sequence uses TRBV4-1 and TRBJ2-7; a tentative D call is TRBD1 (5 bases match). The DNA sequence follows: TGCGCCAGCAGCGACAGAAACTACGAGCAGTACTTC. This encodes CASSDRNYEQYF.